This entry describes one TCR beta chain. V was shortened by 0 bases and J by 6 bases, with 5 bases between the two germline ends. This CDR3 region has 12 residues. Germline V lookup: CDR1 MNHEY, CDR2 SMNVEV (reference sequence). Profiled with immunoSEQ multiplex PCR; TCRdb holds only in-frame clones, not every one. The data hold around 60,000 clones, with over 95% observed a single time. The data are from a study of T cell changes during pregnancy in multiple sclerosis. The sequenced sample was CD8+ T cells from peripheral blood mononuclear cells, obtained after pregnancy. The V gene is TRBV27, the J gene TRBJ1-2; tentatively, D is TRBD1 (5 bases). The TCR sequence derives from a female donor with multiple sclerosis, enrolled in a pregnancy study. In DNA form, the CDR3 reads TGTGCCAGCAGTTTATCAGGGGATGGCTACACCTTC. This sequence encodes CASSLSGDGYTF.